A selection of T cell receptor beta chains follows, all from one sample in a study of early T cells in non-severe SARS-CoV-2 infection. TCRdb called the 5' RACE reads again in MiXCR, with one record for every CDR3 protein. There are around 83,000 distinct CDR3 sequences in the sample; roughly 12% occur only once, and 4.4% lies in the top ten. Sequenced here: whole blood, sampled at baseline. The receptor set was obtained from an adult who was a healthcare worker with PCR-confirmed SARS-CoV-2 infection or an uninfected control (not recorded which). Both conserved end residues are part of each CDR3. The D gene is left open where the match is weak. Size tells how often a clone was seen (once, few, many) or the class of an expanded clone, and some rows leave it out.

J	V	size	D	DNA	CDR3
TRBJ2-3	TRBV12-3/TRBV12-4	few	.	TGTGCCAGCATGATAGCGGTCACAGATACGCAGTATTTT	CASMIAVTDTQYF
TRBJ2-5	TRBV15	.	TRBD2	TGTGCCACCAGCAGAGAGGCTAGCGGGATAGAGACCCAGTACTTC	CATSREASGIETQYF
TRBJ1-1	TRBV7-6	few	.	TGTGCCAGCAGCTTAACCGGCACTGAAGCTTTCTTT	CASSLTGTEAFF
TRBJ2-3	TRBV7-3	.	TRBD2	TGTGCCAGCAGCCCTCGAACCCTAGCGGGAGGGGACACAGATACGCAGTATTTT	CASSPRTLAGGDTDTQYF
TRBJ2-3	TRBV11-2	.	.	TGTGCCAGCAGCTTAGCTAGGTATACGCAGTATTTT	CASSLARYTQYF
TRBJ2-5	TRBV11-3	few	.	TGTGCCAGCAGCCGACAAAGGCAAGAGACCCAGTACTTC	CASSRQRQETQYF
TRBJ2-1	TRBV19	.	.	TGTGCCAGTAGTATTAATGTAGGCTATGAGCAGTTCTTC	CASSINVGYEQFF
TRBJ2-1	TRBV10-2	many	TRBD1	TGCGCCAGCAGTACCTACACAGGGGTCGCCTACAATGAGCAGTTCTTC	CASSTYTGVAYNEQFF
TRBJ1-1	TRBV18	few	TRBD1	TGTGCCAGCTCACACTCGACAGGGATGATTAACACTGAAGCTTTCTTT	CASSHSTGMINTEAFF
TRBJ1-5	TRBV6-2/TRBV6-3	few	.	TGTGCCAGCACCCTCGGGGCGCGAGATCAGCCCCAGCATTTT	CASTLGARDQPQHF
TRBJ2-1	TRBV9	many	.	TGTGCCAGCAGCTTCCGGATAGCGCAGCGCAGAGGGGGGTTGAACTACAATGAGCAGTTCTTC	CASSFRIAQRRGGLNYNEQFF
TRBJ1-1	TRBV29-1	few	TRBD1	TGCAGCGTTGAATTCGCAGGGGGAGCTTTCTTT	CSVEFAGGAFF
TRBJ2-5	TRBV7-8	.	.	TGTGCCAGCAGCTCCCTAGCAGCCCAGTACTTC	CASSSLAAQYF
TRBJ1-1	TRBV5-6	many	.	TGTGCCAGCAGCCGAGGGGGAGACAGGCCGACGAGTGAAGCTTTCTTT	CASSRGGDRPTSEAFF
TRBJ2-2	TRBV4-2	.	.	TGTGCCAGCAGCCAAGACAGGGCAAACACCGGGGAGCTGTTTTTT	CASSQDRANTGELFF
TRBJ2-1	TRBV11-2	few	.	TGTGCCAGCAGCTTAGCGGGGGCCTTCCCCTACAATGAGCAGTTCTTC	CASSLAGAFPYNEQFF
TRBJ1-1	TRBV20-1	many	.	TGCAGTGCTAAGTCTGGGACTGAAGTTTTCTTT	CSAKSGTEVFF
TRBJ1-6	TRBV6-1	.	.	TGTGCCAGCAGACTCGGGGGGGTTTCACCCCTCCACTTT	CASRLGGVSPLHF
TRBJ2-2	TRBV15	few	.	TGTGCCACCTTTAAGGGGGAGCTGTTTTTT	CATFKGELFF
TRBJ2-5	TRBV5-1	many	.	TGCGCCAGCAGCTATAGGACCGGCACCTCGGAGACCCAGTACTTC	CASSYRTGTSETQYF
TRBJ2-1	TRBV27	few	TRBD1	TGTGCCAGCAGCCGGGACAGGGAGCCCTACAATGAGCAGTTCTTC	CASSRDREPYNEQFF
TRBJ2-7	TRBV7-2	.	TRBD1	TGTGCCAGCAGCTGGACCCGGGACAGGGGATCCGAGCAGTACTTC	CASSWTRDRGSEQYF